This is a list of T cell receptor beta chains from one sample in a study of blood T cell repertoires in COVID-19. TCRdb keeps only in-frame clones here, not all; method: immunoSEQ multiplex PCR. The table has more than 95,000 clones, 90% seen once; the top ten hold 1.5% to 2%. The sequenced sample consisted of peripheral blood. Receptor source: a man aged 60 to 75 with acute or convalescent COVID-19. The CDR3 runs from the conserved cysteine through the conserved F or W. A D gene is named only where the DNA matches it firmly. The size field is filled for only some rows; it gives once, few, many or a size class.

clone_size	d_call	v_call	j_call	cdr3_nt	cdr3_aa
NA	NA	TRBV6-5	TRBJ1-4	TGTGCCAGCACGCCAGCCAGGGATGAAAAACTGTTTTTT	CASTPARDEKLFF
NA	TRBD1	TRBV18	TRBJ1-1	TGTGCCAGCTCACCATCGATGTCCCGGGACAGGGGGCTGAACACTGAAGCTTTCTTT	CASSPSMSRDRGLNTEAFF
NA	NA	TRBV28	TRBJ1-2	TGTGCCAGCAGTTTGAGGGAATATGGCTACACCTTC	CASSLREYGYTF
NA	NA	TRBV20-1	TRBJ1-1	TGCAGTTTGTTCGGCGGCACTGAAGCTTTCTTT	CSLFGGTEAFF
NA	NA	TRBV5-6	TRBJ1-2	TGTGCCAGCAGCTTAGGACAGAACTATGGCTACACCTTC	CASSLGQNYGYTF
NA	TRBD2	TRBV6-1	TRBJ2-5	TGTGCCAGCAGTGAGGGGGGGACGGATGAGACCCAGTACTTC	CASSEGGTDETQYF
NA	NA	TRBV6-5	TRBJ1-5	TGTGCCAGCAGTTACTCCGGGACACCGGATCAGCCCCAGCATTTT	CASSYSGTPDQPQHF
NA	NA	TRBV19	TRBJ2-5	TGTGCCAGCCGAGCAGGGTTGGGGGAGACCCAGTACTTC	CASRAGLGETQYF
once	NA	TRBV5-4	TRBJ2-5	TGTGCCAGCAGCTTGAACAAGCAAGAGACCCAGTACTTC	CASSLNKQETQYF
NA	NA	TRBV2	TRBJ1-1	TGTGCCAGCAGTGTCCAGATTTCTGAAGCTTTCTTT	CASSVQISEAFF
NA	NA	TRBV9	TRBJ1-2	TGTGCCAGCAGCCTCCGGGGGGAGGGGAAAGGCTACACCTTC	CASSLRGEGKGYTF